This T cell receptor beta chain was retrieved from a study of T cells in Graves' hyperthyroidism and ophthalmopathy. Notes on the study in general: Median prediction lead before ophthalmopathy onset was 6 to 8 months with the model. Among clonotypes expanded in thyroid above 0.001, most were also found in blood.

The CDR3 has 15 amino acids. V lost 3 bases to trimming and J lost 0 bases; unmatched junction nucleotides: 3. The V gene's germline CDR1 is SGHTA and CDR2 FQGNSA. Graves' hyperthyroidism showing no ophthalmopathy progression within 18 months was considered stable. Uncontrolled infection, other autoimmune disease, pregnancy or lactation excluded patients. This clonotype appeared many times. What it recognizes is unknown. Researchers amplified the TCR beta CDR3 regions from RNA transcripts. First-round RT-PCR with HTBI primers amplified the TCR CDR3 region. MiXCR was run by TCRdb on the multiplex PCR reads, yielding one entry per CDR3 protein. The profile shows roughly 740,000 distinct CDR3 sequences, roughly 15% of them singletons.

Specimen: blood. This chain joins TRBV7-2 and TRBJ2-3, with TRBD1 matching 7 bases. This clonotype originated in a man aged 18 to 30 with Graves' hyperthyroidism. CDR3: CASSFDRVSTDTQYF. CDR3 nucleotides: TGTGCCAGCAGCTTCGACAGGGTGAGCACAGATACGCAGTATTTT. The whole variable domain, remainder taken from reference TRBV7-2 and TRBJ2-3, is GAGVSQSPSNKVTEKGKDVELRCDPISGHTALYWYRQSLGQGLEFLIYFQGNSAPDKSGLPSDRFSAERTGGSVSTLTIQRTQQEDSAVYLCASSFDRVSTDTQYFGPGTRLTVL.